These T cell receptor beta chains were read from a single sample in a study of blood T cell repertoires in COVID-19. The data were produced by immunoSEQ multiplex PCR, yet TCRdb's version contains in-frame clones alone and is incomplete. The data hold approximately 76,000 clones, with approximately 88% observed a single time. The sequencing sample was made of peripheral blood. The receptors here all came from a human donor in a cohort sampled during active COVID-19. CDR3s include the opening cysteine and the closing phenylalanine or tryptophan. D genes are given only for firm matches. Clone size is given for some rows only: seen once, a few or many times, or a class if the clone is expanded.

j_call,v_call,clone_size,d_call,cdr3_nt,cdr3_aa
TRBJ2-4,TRBV4-1,.,.,TGCGCCAGCAGCCAAGATTCAGTAGCCAAAAACATTCAGTACTTC,CASSQDSVAKNIQYF
TRBJ2-2,TRBV6-4,few,.,TGTGCCAGCAGTGACTTATACACCGGGGAGCTGTTTTTT,CASSDLYTGELFF
TRBJ2-2,TRBV4-3,.,TRBD2,TGCGCCAGCAGCCAAGGACTAGCGGGAGCCACCGGGGAGCTGTTTTTT,CASSQGLAGATGELFF
TRBJ2-7,TRBV5-1,.,TRBD2,TGCGCCAGCAGCCTGCGTAGGGAGGGACTAGCGGGAGGTGGGTACGAGCAGTACTTC,CASSLRREGLAGGGYEQYF
TRBJ2-1,TRBV19,.,.,TGTGCCAGTAGTATATTGGCGGAGGTACACAATGAGCAGTTCTTC,CASSILAEVHNEQFF
TRBJ2-3,TRBV7-2,.,.,TGTGCCAGCAGCCCACAGGGTCCAGATACGCAGTATTTT,CASSPQGPDTQYF
TRBJ2-5,TRBV7-7,.,TRBD2,TGTGCTAGCAGCTTATTCCTAGCGGGAGGAGAGACCCAGTACTTC,CASSLFLAGGETQYF
TRBJ2-1,TRBV28,.,TRBD1,TGTGCCAGCAGTTCAACCGGGACAGGGGGCTATGAGCAGTTCTTC,CASSSTGTGGYEQFF
TRBJ1-2,TRBV19,.,TRBD1,TGTGCCAGTAGTATATCCGGGACAGGGCGCTTTGGCTATGGCTACACCTTC,CASSISGTGRFGYGYTF
TRBJ1-5,TRBV7-8,.,.,TGTGCCAGCAGCTTATCAGGGGCTATCAATCAGCCCCAGCATTTT,CASSLSGAINQPQHF
TRBJ2-7,TRBV6-2/TRBV6-3,.,.,TGTGCCAGCAGTTACTCCGGTGCCTACGAGCAGTACTTC,CASSYSGAYEQYF
TRBJ2-7,TRBV30,.,.,TGTGCCTGGATCCAGGGACATCGCGGGGGCTACGAGCAGTACTTC,CAWIQGHRGGYEQYF
TRBJ2-5,TRBV5-1,.,TRBD2,TGCGCCAGCAGCTTGGCCTTGGGGGGGGAGACCCAGTACTTC,CASSLALGGETQYF
TRBJ2-7,TRBV10-3,.,.,TGTGCCATCAGTGCGGCGGTGAGCTCCTACGAGCAGTACTTC,CAISAAVSSYEQYF
TRBJ2-7,TRBV4-3,once,TRBD2,TGCGCCAGCAGCCAGGAGCGGGGGGCCTACGAGCAGTACTTC,CASSQERGAYEQYF
TRBJ2-5,TRBV5-4,.,.,TGTGCCAGCAGCTCTGTACTGGGGGGGCCAAGAGGGGAAAGTTCCCATATTTACTTC,CASSSVLGGPRGESSHIYF
TRBJ1-4,TRBV6-5,.,.,TGTGCCAGCCTGGTGGTCGGGACAAAAAAACTGTTTTTT,CASLVVGTKKLFF
TRBJ1-1,TRBV18,.,TRBD1,TGTGCCAGCTCACGAGAGCAGGGGGTCACTGAAGCTTTCTTT,CASSREQGVTEAFF
TRBJ2-5,TRBV10-3,.,TRBD2,TGTGCCATCAGTGAACCGGGGGAAGCGGGGGCGATCCAAGAGACCCAGTACTTC,CAISEPGEAGAIQETQYF
TRBJ2-3,TRBV19,.,TRBD1,TGTGCCAGTAGTACAGACAGGGGCAAAGGCACAGATACGCAGTATTTT,CASSTDRGKGTDTQYF
TRBJ2-7,TRBV7-6,.,.,TGTGCCAGCAGCCCCCCCCATGAACCCGGAGCCTCCTACGAGCAGTACTTC,CASSPPHEPGASYEQYF
TRBJ1-5,TRBV19,.,TRBD1,TGTGCCAGTAGCGTGGACAGGGCTCAGCCCCAGCATTTT,CASSVDRAQPQHF
TRBJ1-5,TRBV6-4,.,TRBD1,TGTGCCAGCAGTACAGGGGGCTGGAGCAATCAGCCCCAGCATTTT,CASSTGGWSNQPQHF
TRBJ1-2,TRBV6-2/TRBV6-3,.,TRBD1,TGTGCCAGCAGTTATGGACAGGGGATCGACTATGGCTACACCTTC,CASSYGQGIDYGYTF
TRBJ2-7,TRBV5-1,.,.,TGCGCCAGCAGCTCGGACTTCTACGAGCAGTACTTC,CASSSDFYEQYF
TRBJ1-1,TRBV12-3/TRBV12-4,.,.,TGTGCCAGCAGTTTTTCCGGGTACACTGAAGCTTTCTTT,CASSFSGYTEAFF
TRBJ1-2,TRBV11-1,.,.,TGTGCCAGCAGCATCCCAGGAGCAGGGCGGTATGGCTACACCTTC,CASSIPGAGRYGYTF
TRBJ2-7,TRBV4-2,.,TRBD2,TGTGCCAGCAGCCAGGTGGGGACGGGGGGTAGCTACGAGCAGTACTTC,CASSQVGTGGSYEQYF
TRBJ2-7,TRBV6-2/TRBV6-3,.,TRBD1,TGTGCCAGCAGCGGGGACAGGGCGTACGAGCAGTACTTC,CASSGDRAYEQYF
TRBJ2-3,TRBV19,.,.,TGTGCCAGTAGTACCACGCGAGGTCATCCAGATACGCAGTATTTT,CASSTTRGHPDTQYF
TRBJ2-5,TRBV9,.,TRBD1,TGTGCCAGCAGCGTCTTGACAGGGGTCCAGGAGACCCAGTACTTC,CASSVLTGVQETQYF
TRBJ2-3,TRBV7-9,.,.,TGTGCCAGCAGCTTAGAGGGGAGCACAGATACGCAGTATTTT,CASSLEGSTDTQYF
TRBJ1-4,TRBV27,.,TRBD1,TGTGCCAGCAGATTAACAGGGGGCTACGTCAATGAAAAACTGTTTTTT,CASRLTGGYVNEKLFF
TRBJ2-3,TRBV3-1/TRBV3-2,once,TRBD2,TGTGCCAGCAGCCAAGGGGACTACACAGATACGCAGTATTTT,CASSQGDYTDTQYF
TRBJ2-7,TRBV10-1,.,TRBD2,TGCGCCAGCAGAGGCGTACGGGGGGGATCCTACGAGCAGTACTTC,CASRGVRGGSYEQYF
TRBJ2-3,TRBV5-1,.,TRBD2,TGCGCCAGCTCCTTGGAACTAGCGGGTAACTCGGATACGCAGTATTTT,CASSLELAGNSDTQYF
TRBJ2-5,TRBV4-2,.,.,TGTGCCAGCAGCCAAGGGACACAACAGGGTCGAGAGACCCAGTACTTC,CASSQGTQQGRETQYF